The clone carrying this T cell receptor beta chain was detected ten times or more. What it recognizes is unknown. The source of the sample is a study of T cells in Graves' hyperthyroidism and ophthalmopathy. Points from the study as a whole: Before onset, ophthalmopathy was predicted by the model a median 6.5 months earlier. Also found in blood were most expanded thyroid clonotypes above 0.001.

Stable disease denoted Graves' hyperthyroidism without ophthalmopathy progression within 18 months. Patients were excluded because of uncontrolled infection, other autoimmune disease, pregnancy or lactation. Amplified regions were TCR beta CDR3 sequences from RNA transcripts. Carried out on the TCR CDR3, a first-round RT-PCR used the HTBI primer set. TCRdb redid the calling of the multiplex PCR reads with MiXCR, one entry per CDR3 protein. The sample consists of 500,000 to 550,000 distinct CDR3 sequences, roughly 20% of them appearing once. V lost 4 bases to trimming and J lost 9 bases; unmatched junction nucleotides: 13. This CDR3 has 15 amino acids.

The clonotype comes from a man aged 18 to 29 with Graves' hyperthyroidism. Input material: blood. The chain combines TRBV12-3 or TRBV12-4 with TRBJ2-5, with 8 bases lining up with TRBD2. DNA of the CDR3: TGTGCCAGCAGTTCTAGCGGGCACCCTGTGGGATCCCAGTACTTC. Its protein is CASSSSGHPVGSQYF.